The entry that follows covers one TCR beta chain sequence. This sample was taken from a study of blood T cell repertoires in COVID-19. The overall study: The United States, Italy and Spain provided the acute and convalescent COVID-19 samples. T cells, B-cell-depleted T cells, or PBMCs supplied cDNA or gDNA.

Trimming cost V 5 bases and J 4 bases; bases outside gene matches: 10. This CDR3 region has 15 residues. The germline V gene has CDR1 MDHEN and CDR2 SYDVKM. In the original workflow: From reference gene primer amplification, estimates of nucleated cell counts were derived. Measured with immunoSEQ multiplex PCR; TCRdb has only the in-frame clones, and not every one. V and J calls and clone size come straight from that table; D and trimming were deduced from the DNA. The table lists about 68,000 clones, roughly 80% of them singletons, with about 25% in the top ten. This sequence was found in a human donor in a cohort sampled during active COVID-19. The chain couples TRBV28 to TRBJ2-7; 8 bases line up with TRBD2. Sequencing was done on a sample of peripheral blood. The CDR3 region has the DNA TGTGCCAGCAGTCCCGCTTCGGGAGGGGATTACGAGCAGTACTTC. Translating gives CASSPASGGDYEQYF.